This T cell receptor (beta chain) was found in a study of T-cell reconstitution after alpha-beta-depleted transplantation in children. The length of the CDR3 is 15 residues. V lost 2 bases and J 0 bases, leaving 11 bases between the germline ends. Looked up from germline, CDR1 is DFQATT and CDR2 is SNEGSKA (reference sequence). The TCRbeta library incorporated unique molecular identifiers. One entry per CDR3 protein results from TCRdb running MiXCR on the PCR reads. Of about 280,000 distinct CDR3 sequences listed, around 10% are singletons. The table lists this clonotype with many counts. The antigen remains undetermined. Findings and caveats of the study: Surviving recipient T cells and thymic progenitors produced the high day-60 TCRbeta diversity seen in some patients. One year after transplant, T-cell counts and diversity came mostly from newly produced T cells. Alpha-beta T cells present about two months after transplant were reported to originate from several hundred expanded graft clones.

This specimen consisted of peripheral blood, obtained 180 days after TCRalphabeta/CD19-depleted stem cell transplant. The rearrangement joins TRBV20-1 to TRBJ2-1; D might be TRBD2 (6 bases). The clonotype was recovered from a male patient between 2 and 10 years old who had a stem cell transplant for chronic granulomatous disease, so the T cells may come from the graft donor. The CDR3 here is CSARLASSSYNEQFF. Here the CDR3 DNA reads TGCAGTGCTAGACTAGCGAGCAGCTCCTACAATGAGCAGTTCTTC.